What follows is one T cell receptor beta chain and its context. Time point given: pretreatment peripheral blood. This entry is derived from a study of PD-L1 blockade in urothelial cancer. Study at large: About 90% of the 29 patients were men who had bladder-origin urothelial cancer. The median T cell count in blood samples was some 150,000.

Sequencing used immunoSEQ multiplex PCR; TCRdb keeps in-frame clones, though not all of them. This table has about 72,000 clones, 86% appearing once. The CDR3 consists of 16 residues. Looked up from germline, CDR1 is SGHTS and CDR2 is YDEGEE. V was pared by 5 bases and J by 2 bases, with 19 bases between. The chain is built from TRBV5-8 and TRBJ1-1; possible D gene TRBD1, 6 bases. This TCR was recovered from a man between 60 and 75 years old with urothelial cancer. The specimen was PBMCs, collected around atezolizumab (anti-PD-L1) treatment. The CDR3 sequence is CASSPATGAQNTEAFF. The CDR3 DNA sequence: TGTGCCAGCAGTCCAGCGACAGGAGCCCAAAACACTGAAGCTTTCTTT.